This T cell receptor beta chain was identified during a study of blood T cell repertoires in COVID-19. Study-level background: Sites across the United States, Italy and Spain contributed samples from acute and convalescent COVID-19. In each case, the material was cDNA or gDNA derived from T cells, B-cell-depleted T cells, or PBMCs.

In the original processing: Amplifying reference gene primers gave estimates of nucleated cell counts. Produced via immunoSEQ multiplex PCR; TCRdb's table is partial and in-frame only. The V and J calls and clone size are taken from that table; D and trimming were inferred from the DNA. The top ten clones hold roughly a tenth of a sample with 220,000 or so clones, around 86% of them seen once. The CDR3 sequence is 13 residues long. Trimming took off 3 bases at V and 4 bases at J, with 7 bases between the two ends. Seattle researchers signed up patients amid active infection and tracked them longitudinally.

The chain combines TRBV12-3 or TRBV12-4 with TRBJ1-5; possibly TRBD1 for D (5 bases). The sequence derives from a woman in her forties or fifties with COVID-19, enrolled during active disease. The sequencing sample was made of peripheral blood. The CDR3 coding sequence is TGTGCCAGCAGTTTTGGGGGGAATCAGCCCCAGCATTTT. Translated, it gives CASSFGGNQPQHF.